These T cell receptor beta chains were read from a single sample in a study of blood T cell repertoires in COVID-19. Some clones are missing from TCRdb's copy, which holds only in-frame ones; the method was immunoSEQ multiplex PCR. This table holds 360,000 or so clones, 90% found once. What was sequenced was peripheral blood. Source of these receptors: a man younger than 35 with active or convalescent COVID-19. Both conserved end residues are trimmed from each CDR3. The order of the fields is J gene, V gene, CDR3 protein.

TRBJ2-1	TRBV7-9	ASSLAGGPNEQF
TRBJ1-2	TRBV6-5	ASSYLDSSYGYT
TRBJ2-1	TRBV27	ASSLSGRPRGEQF
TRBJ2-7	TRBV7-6	ASSLTGLRLDEQY
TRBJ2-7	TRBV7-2	ASSFRQGDEQY
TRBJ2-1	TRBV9	ASSSLDLAGANEQF
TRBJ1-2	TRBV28	ASSQMDRAFQGYT
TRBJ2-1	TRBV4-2	ASSPQNRDEQF
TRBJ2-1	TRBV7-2	ASSLNSGSYNEQF
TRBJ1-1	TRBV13	ASSFRGGTEAF
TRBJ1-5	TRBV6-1	ASSERPRQVNQPQH
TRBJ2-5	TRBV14	ASSQVVWPGETQY
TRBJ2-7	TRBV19	ASSRQGETYEQY
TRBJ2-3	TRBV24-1	ATSDLPGQGDMADTQY
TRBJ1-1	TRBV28	ASSQGGTTTEAF
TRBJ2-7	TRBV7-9	ASSNGTVSYEQY
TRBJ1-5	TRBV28	ASSFVGTVSNQPQH
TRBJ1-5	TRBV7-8	ASSLARQSNQPQH
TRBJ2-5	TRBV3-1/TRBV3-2	ASSPGGVSETQY
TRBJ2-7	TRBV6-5	ASNPGQSTYEQY
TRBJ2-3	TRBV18	ASSLAGGPTDTQY
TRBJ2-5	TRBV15	ATRPGLAGEQETQY
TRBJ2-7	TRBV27	ASSLQRSAYEQY
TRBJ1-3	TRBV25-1	ASSEAGQRFSGNTIY
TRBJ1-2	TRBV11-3	ASRDRSSYRGYT
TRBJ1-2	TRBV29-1	SVEETGGWGGYT
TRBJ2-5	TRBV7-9	ASSLAGQQETQY
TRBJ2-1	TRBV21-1	AGLTFNHNEQF
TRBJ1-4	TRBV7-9	ASSLVGGVSTNEKLF
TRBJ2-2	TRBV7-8	ASSLLGATGELF
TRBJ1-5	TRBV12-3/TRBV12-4	ASSQGNQPQH
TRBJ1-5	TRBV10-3	AISEGTGVGQPQH
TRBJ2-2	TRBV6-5	ASSYITGNTGELF
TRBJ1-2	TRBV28	ASSSAGGKGGYT
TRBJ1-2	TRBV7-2	ASTRGGTDGYT
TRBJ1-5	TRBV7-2	ASSLRGGGNQPQH
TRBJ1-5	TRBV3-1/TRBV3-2	ASSQEKNQPQH
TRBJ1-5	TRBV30	AWGGQGGGQPQH
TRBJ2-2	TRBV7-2	ASSLRRDGGELF